These 23 T cell receptor beta chains share one sample of origin, sequenced in a study of T cells in Graves' hyperthyroidism and ophthalmopathy. Researchers took RNA transcripts and amplified the TCR beta CDR3 regions from them. HTBI primers were the set used in a first-round RT-PCR of the TCR CDR3. MiXCR, run by TCRdb on the multiplex PCR reads, gives a single entry per CDR3 protein. The sample carries 550,000 to 600,000 distinct CDR3 sequences, about a sixth recorded once. Sample: blood. The origin of the receptors is a woman under 30 with Graves' hyperthyroidism.

The V and J genes are TRBV7-9 and TRBJ2-1; 12 nucleotides align to TRBD2. Germline V gene data show CDR1 as SEHNR and CDR2 as FQNEAQ (reference sequence). V dropped 5 bases and J dropped 7; count of bases not matched to a gene: 6. The CDR3 consists of 15 residues. The DNA of the CDR3 is TGTGCCAGCAGCGTAACTAGCGGGGGGTTTAATGAGCAGTTCTTC. As protein: CASSVTSGGFNEQFF.

This clonotype was seen ten or more times. The rearrangement joins TRBV20-1 to TRBJ2-7, with 11 bases that match TRBD2. CDR3 size: 13 residues. With V trimmed by 6 bases and J by 3 bases, 4 bases remained unmatched. Germline V CDR1 and CDR2: DFQATT, SNEGSKA (reference sequence). DNA of the CDR3: TGCAGTGCCCGACTAGCGGGAAGCTACGAGCAGTACTTC. The encoded protein is CSARLAGSYEQYF.

This clonotype was counted ten times or more. The CDR3 coding sequence is TGTGCCAGCGGAAAGACAGGTTCAGCTACGCAGTATTTT. This codes for CASGKTGSATQYF. The rearrangement links TRBV12-3 or TRBV12-4 to TRBJ2-3; tentatively, D is TRBD1 (6 bases). The CDR3 runs to 13 residues. V shed 8 bases and J shed 8 bases, with 17 bases lying between them.

This clonotype has at least ten counts. This chain joins TRBV6-6 and TRBJ1-6; TRBD1 might be the D (5 bases). This CDR3 is 16 amino acids long. Germline-derived CDR1 and CDR2 are MNHNY and SVGAGI (reference sequence). V was shortened by 0 bases and J by 8 bases, with 14 bases between the two germline ends. The CDR3 reads CASSYSGRVGDSPLHF. CDR3 DNA: TGTGCCAGCAGTTACTCGGGCAGGGTAGGCGATTCACCCCTCCACTTT.

This clonotype has more than one count but fewer than ten. V and J are TRBV6-2 or TRBV6-3 and TRBJ1-6; a weak D match, TRBD1 (6 bases). This CDR3 comprises 16 residues. V lost 5 bases to trimming and J lost 9 bases, with 20 bases between them. Germline V CDR1 and CDR2: MNHEY, SVGEGT. DNA of the CDR3: TGTGCCAGCAGTCAAGGGACAACCATCCAAACTTCACCCCTCCACTTT. This encodes CASSQGTTIQTSPLHF.

The chain is built from TRBV28 and TRBJ2-5; TRBD1 might be the D (5 bases). The CDR3 sequence is 12 residues long. Trimming removed 5 bases from V and 5 bases from J, with 9 bases in between. Germline V gene lookup returns CDR1 MDHEN and CDR2 SYDVKM. The CDR3 spells CASSNRFETQYF. The CDR3 coding sequence is TGTGCCAGCAGTAACAGGTTCGAGACCCAGTACTTC.

The chain carries TRBV12-5 and TRBJ1-6; D remains ambiguous. The germline V gene encodes CDR1 LGHNT and CDR2 FRNRAP. V lost 5 bases, J lost 7 bases, and 9 bases lay in between. The CDR3 contains 13 residues. The CDR3 protein is CASGPPENSPLHF. CDR3 sequence (DNA): TGTGCTAGTGGTCCGCCCGAAAATTCACCCCTCCACTTT. Together with reference TRBV12-5 and TRBJ1-6, the CDR3 gives the full variable domain: DARVTQTPRHKVTEMGQEVTMRCQPILGHNTVFWYRQTMMQGLELLAYFRNRAPLDDSGMPKDRFSAEMPDATLATLKIQPSEPRDSAVYFCASGPPENSPLHFGNGTRLTVT.

With respect to this clonotype: A much larger clone is a single base away; this may be a read error. The chain's CDR3 is CASSPDSTDTDTQYF. CDR3 DNA sequence: TGTGCCAGCAGCCCGGACTCGACCGACACAGATACGCAGTATTTT. J is TRBJ2-3 and V is TRBV7-9, with D tentatively TRBD2 (5 bases). The CDR3 loop spans 15 amino acids. V was trimmed by 5 bases and J by 2 bases, leaving 14 bases between them. The germline V gene encodes CDR1 SEHNR and CDR2 FQNEAQ (reference sequence).

A few counts support this clonotype. The chain couples TRBV20-1 to TRBJ2-1; D assignment may be TRBD1 or TRBD2 (6 bases each). The CDR3 extends over 8 amino acids. The germline gives CDR1 DFQATT, CDR2 SNEGSKA (reference sequence). The V end lost 7 bases, the J end lost 15 bases, and 10 bases lay between the germline ends. This CDR3 reads CSVGGPFF. In DNA form, the CDR3 reads TGCAGTGTGGGGGGCCCGTTCTTC.

This clonotype turned up a few times. The genes are TRBV2 and TRBJ2-1; 9 nucleotides match TRBD2. The CDR3 runs to 14 residues. V was pared by 4 bases and J by 6 bases, with 4 bases of the junction left unmatched. CDR1 is SNHLY and CDR2 is FYNNEI in the germline V gene. CDR3 nucleotides: TGTGCCAGCAGTGGGCGGGAGGGTGGCAATGAGCAGTTCTTC. Translating gives CASSGREGGNEQFF.

In this sample, this clonotype turned up a few times. This chain connects TRBV6-2 or TRBV6-3 to TRBJ1-1; D not resolved. Trimming took 10 bases from V and 6 from J, leaving 18 bases between them. This CDR3 is 13 amino acids long. The germline gives CDR1 MNHEY, CDR2 SVGEGT. CDR3 nucleotides: TGTGCCACCACCCTGGGCAGACTCTCTGAAGCTTTCTTT. Amino acid sequence: CATTLGRLSEAFF.

V and J are TRBV7-6 and TRBJ1-2; the D gene is possibly TRBD1 (5 bases). V lost 2 bases and J 5 bases, leaving 15 bases between the germline ends. Germline V gene data show CDR1 as SGHVS and CDR2 as FNYEAQ. The CDR3 has 15 residues. CDR3 nucleotide sequence: TGTGCCAGCAGCTTAAGCGTGGGGCGTGGGTATGGCTACACCTTC. Translating gives CASSLSVGRGYGYTF.

The chain is built from TRBV5-1 and TRBJ2-2; 8 bases match TRBD2. The CDR3 contains 17 residues. CDR1 and CDR2 from the germline V gene are SGHRS and YFSETQ. The V gene end was trimmed by 4 bases and the J gene end by 1 base; junction bases not matched to a gene: 9. The DNA of the CDR3 is TGCGCCAGCAGCCCTGCCCTAGCGGGTCGGAACACCGGGGAGCTGTTTTTT. It encodes CASSPALAGRNTGELFF.

The J gene is TRBJ2-5, the V gene TRBV2, with TRBD1 matching over 9 bases. The ends lost 6 bases at V and 1 base at J; junction bases unmatched: 6. The CDR3 has 15 residues. Germline V gives CDR1 SNHLY, CDR2 FYNNEI. The CDR3 sequence is CASRSRTGAQETQYF. CDR3 DNA sequence: TGTGCCAGCAGAAGCCGGACAGGGGCCCAAGAGACCCAGTACTTC.

In its sample, this clonotype was seen a few times. V usage is TRBV12-5 and J usage is TRBJ2-3, with D possibly matching TRBD1 (6 bases). The germline V gene has CDR1 LGHNT and CDR2 FRNRAP. This CDR3 is built from 13 residues. The germline V and J ends were trimmed by 11 bases and 7 bases, with 19 bases remaining between them. The CDR3 DNA is TGTGCTTGTCGACAGGCCCAAAGCAATACGCAGTATTTT. Its translation is CACRQAQSNTQYF.

This clonotype was seen more than once but under ten times. CDR3 coding DNA: TGTGCCAGTAGAATCAACCCAAATCAGCCCCAGCATTTT. It is translated as CASRINPNQPQHF. V usage is TRBV19 and J usage is TRBJ1-5; D unclear. The CDR3 totals 13 residues. Germline CDR1 is LNHDA and CDR2 is SQIVND (reference sequence). V lost 6 bases to trimming and J lost 4 bases, with 10 bases between them.

There are many counts of this clonotype. V and J are TRBV12-3 or TRBV12-4 and TRBJ2-7; 9 bases agree with TRBD1. V lost 2 bases, J lost 6 bases, and 11 bases stayed unmatched. The CDR3 loop spans 16 amino acids. For the CDR3, the DNA is TGTGCCAGCAGTTTATCCGGGACAGGGACCCGTAGCGAGCAGTACTTC. Its protein is CASSLSGTGTRSEQYF.

This clonotype was seen at least ten times. The chain joins TRBV20-1 to TRBJ2-7, with 7 bases lining up with TRBD2. Germline CDR1 and CDR2: DFQATT and SNEGSKA (reference sequence). The CDR3 loop spans 15 amino acids. After removal of 3 bases from V and 7 bases from J, the junction contained 15 bases not matched to a gene. This CDR3 reads CSASPSRERYREQYF. CDR3 DNA sequence: TGCAGTGCTAGCCCCTCGCGGGAGAGGTACCGGGAGCAGTACTTC.

A remark on this clonotype: Since a much larger clone is just one base distant, this may be a read error. The chain employs TRBV12-3 or TRBV12-4 and TRBJ2-5; D could derive from TRBD1 or TRBD2 (5 bases each). The V and J ends lost 6 bases and 5 bases respectively, with 13 bases between them. The CDR3 spans 13 residues. In nucleotides, the CDR3 is TGTGCCAGCAGCCCGAATTGGGGGGAGACCCAGTACTTC. Protein sequence: CASSPNWGETQYF.

This clonotype was detected only a few times. The V gene is TRBV11-2, the J gene TRBJ2-3; TRBD1 aligns across 8 bases. CDR3 length: 15 residues. The V segment lost 5 bases and the J segment 5 bases; nucleotides outside the gene matches: 9. CDR1 is SGHAT and CDR2 is FQNNGV in the germline V gene. CDR3 in amino acids: CASSRDQGAGDTQYF. CDR3 DNA: TGTGCCAGCAGCAGGGACCAGGGGGCTGGAGATACGCAGTATTTT.

The J gene is TRBJ2-2, the V gene TRBV19; D not resolved. Per germline, CDR1 LNHDA and CDR2 SQIVND (reference sequence). This CDR3 is built from 15 residues. V shed 2 bases and J shed 0 bases, with 7 bases lying between them. DNA of the CDR3: TGTGCCAGTAGTATAACAACAGCGAACACCGGGGAGCTGTTTTTT. Protein: CASSITTANTGELFF.

The sample holds many counts of this clonotype. The rearrangement links TRBV18 to TRBJ1-6; tentative D call: TRBD1 (5 bases). The germline gives CDR1 KGHSH, CDR2 LQKENI. V lost 5 bases and J 9 bases, leaving 8 bases between the germline ends. The CDR3 runs 12 residues. The CDR3: CASSAQGSPLHF. The CDR3 DNA reads TGTGCCAGCTCAGCGCAGGGTTCACCCCTCCACTTT.

There are many counts of this clonotype. The chain carries TRBV30 and TRBJ2-3; 14 bases match TRBD2. CDR1 GTSNPN and CDR2 SVGIG come from the germline V gene (reference sequence). The length of the CDR3 is 16 residues. Trimming at V came to 0 bases and at J to 4 bases, leaving 3 bases not matched to a gene. CDR3 region: CAWSVGLAGVADTQYF. In DNA, the CDR3 is TGTGCCTGGAGTGTGGGACTAGCGGGAGTAGCAGATACGCAGTATTTT.